This is a list of T cell receptor beta chains from one sample in a study of blood T cell repertoires in COVID-19. The assay was immunoSEQ multiplex PCR, and TCRdb's table has in-frame clones only and misses some. The sample holds approximately 110,000 clones, 92% seen once. The sequencing sample was made of peripheral blood. These receptors were taken from a man aged 50 or older with COVID-19, enrolled during active disease. The CDR3 runs from the conserved cysteine through the conserved F or W. D genes are given only for firm matches. Some rows have no size entry. The others give once, few or many, or a class for an expanded clone.

clone size,J gene,D gene,V gene,CDR3 protein,CDR3 DNA
once,TRBJ2-1,NA,TRBV11-2,CASSLNPDEQFF,TGTGCCAGCAGCTTAAACCCGGATGAGCAGTTCTTC
NA,TRBJ2-3,TRBD2,TRBV6-1,CASSEGGGSGTDTQYF,TGTGCCAGCAGTGAAGGGGGGGGGAGCGGCACAGATACGCAGTATTTT
NA,TRBJ2-3,NA,TRBV4-1,CASSQVGRQGRAGDTQYF,TGCGCCAGCAGCCAAGTAGGGCGGCAGGGGCGCGCTGGAGATACGCAGTATTTT
NA,TRBJ2-7,NA,TRBV5-1,CASSLGTTTYEQYF,TGCGCCAGCAGCTTGGGGACAACCACCTACGAGCAGTACTTC
NA,TRBJ2-7,TRBD1,TRBV6-2/TRBV6-3,CASSYGQGASEQYF,TGTGCCAGCAGTTACGGGCAGGGGGCGAGCGAGCAGTACTTC
NA,TRBJ2-1,TRBD2,TRBV11-2,CASSSVGAGGWNEQFF,TGTGCCAGCAGCTCCGTCGGGGCGGGAGGGTGGAATGAGCAGTTCTTC
NA,TRBJ1-6,NA,TRBV30,CAWSVASLSSSPLHF,TGTGCCTGGAGTGTAGCGAGTTTAAGTTCGTCACCCCTCCACTTT
NA,TRBJ2-5,TRBD2,TRBV6-1,CASSAPDSGRAFETQYF,TGTGCCAGCAGTGCCCCTGATAGCGGGAGGGCCTTTGAGACCCAGTACTTC
NA,TRBJ2-5,NA,TRBV18,CASSPRATDQETQYF,TGTGCCAGCTCACCACGAGCGACAGACCAAGAGACCCAGTACTTC
NA,TRBJ2-7,NA,TRBV30,CAWTSPSSYEQYF,TGTGCCTGGACTAGCCCGAGCTCCTACGAGCAGTACTTC
NA,TRBJ1-3,NA,TRBV5-4,CASSSDQGTGNTIYF,TGTGCCAGCAGCTCCGATCAGGGTACTGGAAACACCATATATTTT
few,TRBJ1-1,TRBD1,TRBV12-3/TRBV12-4,CASSPRTGGAFF,TGTGCCAGCAGTCCGAGGACAGGAGGAGCTTTCTTT
NA,TRBJ1-2,TRBD1,TRBV5-5,CASSRTDRVYGYTF,TGTGCCAGCAGCCGGACGGACAGGGTTTATGGCTACACCTTC
once,TRBJ2-7,NA,TRBV6-6,CASSLSGVDYEQYF,TGTGCCAGCAGTTTGTCAGGGGTTGACTACGAGCAGTACTTC
NA,TRBJ2-1,NA,TRBV6-2/TRBV6-3,CASSSVRGSYNEQFF,TGTGCCAGCAGTTCGGTGCGAGGATCCTACAATGAGCAGTTCTTC
NA,TRBJ2-6,TRBD1,TRBV28,CASSPPGTGGAGANVLTF,TGTGCCAGCAGTCCCCCCGGGACAGGGGGCGCTGGGGCCAACGTCCTGACTTTC
once,TRBJ2-5,NA,TRBV6-5,CASSYGGQSETQYF,TGTGCCAGCAGTTACGGTGGACAGTCAGAGACCCAGTACTTC
NA,TRBJ2-1,TRBD1,TRBV5-1,CASGTGGRNEQFF,TGCGCCAGCGGAACAGGGGGTAGGAATGAGCAGTTCTTC
NA,TRBJ1-4,NA,TRBV19,CASRTGYEATNEKLFF,TGTGCCAGTAGAACCGGCTACGAGGCTACCAATGAAAAACTGTTTTTT
NA,TRBJ2-7,TRBD2,TRBV6-1,CASSEGTSGSSYEQYF,TGTGCCAGCAGTGAAGGGACTAGCGGGAGTTCCTACGAGCAGTACTTC
NA,TRBJ1-3,TRBD1,TRBV28,CASSLFWTGENANSGNTIYF,TGTGCCAGCAGTTTATTCTGGACAGGAGAGAATGCAAACTCTGGAAACACCATATATTTT
NA,TRBJ2-7,NA,TRBV3-1/TRBV3-2,CASSQVRGYEQYF,TGTGCCAGCAGCCAAGTCAGGGGCTACGAGCAGTACTTC
NA,TRBJ1-1,NA,TRBV15,CATKLVREGTEAFF,TGTGCCACCAAATTAGTCAGGGAAGGTACTGAAGCTTTCTTT
NA,TRBJ1-1,NA,TRBV5-1,CASSPQGYTEAFF,TGCGCCAGCAGCCCCCAGGGGTACACTGAAGCTTTCTTT
NA,TRBJ2-1,TRBD2,TRBV4-2,CASSQKTGLAGVGVNEQFF,TGTGCCAGCAGCCAAAAGACGGGACTAGCGGGAGTTGGGGTGAATGAGCAGTTCTTC
NA,TRBJ2-2,NA,TRBV18,CASSLGEGTNTGELFF,TGTGCCAGCTCACTCGGCGAGGGTACGAACACCGGGGAGCTGTTTTTT
NA,TRBJ2-5,NA,TRBV5-5,CASSLDGGNPTRETQYF,TGTGCCAGCAGCTTGGACGGCGGGAACCCCACCCGGGAGACCCAGTACTTC
NA,TRBJ2-7,NA,TRBV6-2/TRBV6-3,CASSYRAGQPYEQYF,TGTGCCAGCAGTTACCGGGCGGGCCAACCGTACGAGCAGTACTTC
NA,TRBJ2-7,TRBD2,TRBV5-5,CASSLVAGSYEQYF,TGTGCCAGCAGCTTGGTAGCGGGTTCCTACGAGCAGTACTTC
NA,TRBJ2-7,TRBD2,TRBV7-6,CASSLGPLGGSSYEQYF,TGTGCCAGCAGCTTAGGGCCCTTGGGCGGGAGTTCCTACGAGCAGTACTTC
NA,TRBJ2-1,TRBD2,TRBV5-1,CASSLGTSGRGNEQFF,TGCGCCAGCAGCTTGGGGACTAGCGGGAGGGGCAATGAGCAGTTCTTC
NA,TRBJ2-3,TRBD2,TRBV7-9,CASSLRTSGRTDTQYF,TGTGCCAGCAGCTTAAGGACTAGCGGGAGGACAGATACGCAGTATTTT
NA,TRBJ1-1,TRBD1,TRBV3-1/TRBV3-2,CASSQIQGTEAFF,TGTGCCAGCAGCCAAATACAGGGGACTGAAGCTTTCTTT
NA,TRBJ2-5,NA,TRBV2,CASSPLDLQTQYF,TGTGCCAGCAGCCCACTTGATCTGCAGACCCAGTACTTC
NA,TRBJ2-1,NA,TRBV19,CASSPREGSSYNEQFF,TGTGCCAGTAGTCCCCGAGAGGGTAGCTCCTACAATGAGCAGTTCTTC
NA,TRBJ2-7,NA,TRBV27,CASRPGTHYEQYF,TGTGCCAGCAGGCCCGGGACACACTACGAGCAGTACTTC
NA,TRBJ2-7,NA,TRBV6-2/TRBV6-3,CASSRGYEQYF,TGTGCCAGCAGTAGGGGCTACGAGCAGTACTTC
NA,TRBJ2-4,NA,TRBV21-1,CASSKSSRGRNIQYF,TGTGCCAGCAGCAAAAGTAGTCGAGGGAGAAACATTCAGTACTTC
NA,TRBJ1-1,NA,TRBV7-8,CASSLVRGTEAFF,TGTGCCAGCAGCTTAGTAAGGGGGACTGAAGCTTTCTTT